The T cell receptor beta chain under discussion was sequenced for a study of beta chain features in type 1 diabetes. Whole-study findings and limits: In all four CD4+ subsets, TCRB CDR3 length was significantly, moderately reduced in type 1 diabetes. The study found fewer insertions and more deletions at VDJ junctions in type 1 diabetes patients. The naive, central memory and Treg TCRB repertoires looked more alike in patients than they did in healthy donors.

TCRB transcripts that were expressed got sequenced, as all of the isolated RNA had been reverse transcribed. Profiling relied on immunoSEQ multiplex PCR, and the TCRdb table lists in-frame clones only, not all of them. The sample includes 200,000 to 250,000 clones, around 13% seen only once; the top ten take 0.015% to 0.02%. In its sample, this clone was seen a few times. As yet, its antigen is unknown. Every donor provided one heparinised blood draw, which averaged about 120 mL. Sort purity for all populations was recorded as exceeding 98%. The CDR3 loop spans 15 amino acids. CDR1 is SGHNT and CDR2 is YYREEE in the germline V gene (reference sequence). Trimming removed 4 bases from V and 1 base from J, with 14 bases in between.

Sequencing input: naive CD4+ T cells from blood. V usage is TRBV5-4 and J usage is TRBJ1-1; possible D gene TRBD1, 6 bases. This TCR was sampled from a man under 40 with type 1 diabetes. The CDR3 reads CASSPNREWNTEAFF. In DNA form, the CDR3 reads TGTGCCAGCAGCCCCAACAGGGAGTGGAACACTGAAGCTTTCTTT.